A single sample is the source of the 5 T cell receptor beta chains below, sequenced in a study of cytomegalovirus exposure and HLA in healthy donors. Vbeta (60) and Jbeta (13) primers were used in the PCR. Sequenced by immunoSEQ multiplex PCR; TCRdb stores in-frame clones only, minus some. The sample includes approximately 92,000 clones, 81% of them seen just once. The sample consisted of PBMCs. These TCRs come from a girl aged 2-15 years in good health and CMV-seropositive.

The rearrangement joins TRBV28 to TRBJ1-2; TRBD1 matches 7 bases. The CDR3 totals 14 residues. V was clipped by 2 bases and J by 0 bases; unmatched bases: 0. Germline V gene data show CDR1 as MDHEN and CDR2 as SYDVKM. The DNA for the CDR3 is TGTGCCAGCAGTTTAGGGACAGCTAACTATGGCTACACCTTC. Amino acid sequence: CASSLGTANYGYTF.

This clone was seen a few times. The chain carries TRBV29-1 and TRBJ1-2, with D perhaps TRBD1 (6 bases). The CDR3 extends over 14 amino acids. The germline V gene encodes CDR1 SQVTM and CDR2 ANQGSEA. Trimming took 6 bases from V and 4 from J, leaving 18 bases between them. CDR3 region: CSVNEMGAIYGYTF. In nucleotides, the CDR3 is TGCAGCGTCAATGAAATGGGGGCTATCTATGGCTACACCTTC.

This chain joins TRBV9 and TRBJ1-1; D gene ambiguous. The CDR3 spans 14 residues. Between the trimmed V and J ends, which lost 0 bases and 7 bases, there was a span of 13 bases. The germline V gene encodes CDR1 SGDLS and CDR2 YYNGEE. CDR3 DNA sequence: TGTGCCAGCAGCGTAGCTGTTGCGGGGAGTGAAGCTTTCTTT. Amino acids: CASSVAVAGSEAFF.

This CDR3 reads CSVDKSERNYGYTF. The CDR3 nucleotides read TGCAGCGTTGATAAATCGGAGCGGAACTATGGCTACACCTTC. V and J are TRBV29-1 and TRBJ1-2; D gene uncertain. The CDR3 has 14 residues. Germline assignment: CDR1 SQVTM and CDR2 ANQGSEA. V shed 3 bases and J shed 2 bases, with 13 bases lying between them.

The chain uses TRBV30 and TRBJ2-5; D uncertain. In germline, CDR1 is GTSNPN, CDR2 SVGIG (reference sequence). The CDR3 sequence is 14 residues long. V dropped 6 bases and J dropped 2 bases, with 16 bases sitting between them. The DNA for the CDR3 is TGTGCCTGCTCTTCGAGGCCGTTACAAGAGACCCAGTACTTC. As protein: CACSSRPLQETQYF. Full variable domain (outside the CDR3, taken from reference TRBV30 and TRBJ2-5): SQTIHQWPATLVQPVGSPLSLECTVEGTSNPNLYWYRQAAGRGLQLLFYSVGIGQISSEVPQNLSASRPQDRQFILSSKKLLLSDSGFYLCACSSRPLQETQYFGPGTRLLVL.